This T cell receptor beta chain was observed in a study of T-cell memory formation after mild COVID-19. Sample barcodes and UMIs were carried by the TCR alpha and TCR beta cDNA libraries that 5'RACE generated with constant-segment primers. TCRdb reprocessed the 5' RACE reads via MiXCR and lists one record per CDR3 protein. The profile covers roughly 400,000 distinct CDR3 sequences, with 20% to 25% appearing a single time and around 8.1% taken by the ten largest. Germline V gives CDR1 SGHTA, CDR2 FQGNSA. The ends lost 6 bases at V and 4 bases at J; junction bases unmatched: 3. CDR3 length: 15 amino acids. This clonotype was detected a few times.

This TCR was sampled from an adult woman who had mild COVID-19 (a few samples of this study predate the infection). Cell type and time point are not known. Sequenced sample: PBMCs or a T cell subset sorted from them (not recorded which). The rearrangement links TRBV7-2 to TRBJ2-2, with 12 bases aligning to TRBD1. DNA of the CDR3: TGTGCCAGCAGTTCGGGACAGGGGGCCACCGGGGAGCTGTTTTTT. Its protein product is CASSSGQGATGELFF.